The T cell receptor (beta chain) described here comes from a study of shared clonotypes between healthy human individuals. Study background: Aged 18 to 49, the donors were a couple of women and a few men.

The unsorted samples took tens of millions of PBMCs to get genomic DNA. Per the germline V gene, CDR1 is SGHNT and CDR2 is YYREEE (reference sequence). The CDR3 length is 15 residues. V was trimmed by 0 bases and J by 1 base, leaving 10 bases between them. Running of the assay took place at deep level. Researchers divided each subset's genomic DNA evenly across several immunoSEQ plates. The protocol was immunoSEQ multiplex PCR, while the TCRdb copy is restricted to in-frame clones and leaves out a portion. Seen here are 400,000 to 600,000 clones, approximately 79% observed once, and the top ten hold under 15%.

This receptor was identified in a woman between 35 and 50 years old in good health. Some clones in this sample may be carry-over from other donors' samples. The J gene is TRBJ1-1, the V gene TRBV5-4; the D is unclear. The specimen was PBMCs. The CDR3 nucleotides read TGTGCCAGCAGCTTGGGGGATGAAGGGAACACTGAAGCTTTCTTT. Translated: CASSLGDEGNTEAFF.